This TCR beta chain was documented in a study of shared clonotypes between healthy human individuals (TCRdb year 2020). With respect to the entire study: A couple of women and a few men aged 18 to 49 years were included in the cohort. Per donor, three plates each were used for CD4 naive and CD4 memory, two for CD8 naive, and one for CD8 memory. To estimate repertoire size and how much clonotypes are shared between individuals, the study performed deep sequencing of blood TCR repertoires from roughly five healthy adults. To increase sequencing depth and limit assay-specific biases, different laboratories used diverse techniques to prepare libraries and sequence TCR repertoires. Between about 0.94 and 8.9 billion PBMCs per donor were obtained by leukapheresis. Results and caveats for the whole study, not just this receptor: Pairwise subsampling indicated that sequencing depth was expected to affect the degree of clonotype sharing among donors. Incomplete sequencing was indicated by rarefaction of sorted-subset datasets, despite the large sequencing depth. Clonotypes shared by all four sorted-subset donors showed higher generation probabilities than non-shared clonotypes. The genetic and exposure-history diversity represented was limited by the small number of donors. Naive subsets generally had larger estimated clonotype richness than memory subsets. About 4.5% of naive CD4, around 4% of naive CD8, approximately 2.2% of memory CD4, and less than 0.45% of memory CD8 clonotypes were shared across a handful of donors. Sampling was limited to blood, and TCR repertoires in tissue likely differ from TCR repertoires in blood.

CDR1 WSHSY and CDR2 SAAADI are derived from the germline V gene. V was cut back by 7 bases and J by 5 bases, leaving a gap of 15 bases between them. There are 14 amino acids in the CDR3, from cysteine to phenylalanine inclusive. The sequence is cut down to CDR3 DNA, 42 bases in frame from base 1. In regard to this clone: Its target antigen remains unknown. Nothing much larger sits one base from this clone, and base qualities are not available.

Healthy HIV-negative adults with no recently reported acute infections or vaccinations were included as donors. Only Caucasian adults living in Nashville, Tennessee, USA were represented among the donors. The CD8 memory samples were a combination of magnetically selected CD45RO+ cells and CCR7-negative CD45RA+ effector memory (TemRA) cells. After blood collection by leukapheresis, PBMCs were isolated using Ficoll-Histopaque density gradient centrifugation and then cryopreserved in the vapor phase of liquid nitrogen. Purity and quantity of every magnetically sorted T cell population were checked by analytical flow cytometry. Genomic DNA was isolated from every sorted fraction and measured by UV absorbance on a Nanodrop 2000c. Using the deep immunoSEQ assay, multiplex PCR amplified TCR CDR3 regions from genomic DNA. Extracted genomic DNA from each cell subset was distributed evenly across all wells of several immunoSEQ 96-well plates, and each plate was treated as a replicate. For sorted subsets, about 220 ng of genomic DNA, equivalent to some 33,000 T cell genomes, went into each replicate PCR. The purified libraries were quantified using a Qubit 3.0 fluorometer, sized with a Bioanalyzer 2100, and then quantified again using the KAPA Library Quantification kit. Each immunoSEQ 96-well plate was sequenced on its own single-read 150-cycle Illumina NextSeq 550 flow cell. Turning to the authors' computational methods: The immunoSEQ output contained only junctional sequences without quality scores, so filtering could not match that applied to full-length reads. To assign V/J genes and CDR3, sequences were annotated against IMGT germline references using PyIR, a Python wrapper for IgBLAST v1.9. Reads were filtered out if the reads had weak V/J assignments (E-value above 1e-6), no CDR3, stop codons, out-of-frame junctions, or ambiguous translated residues. V3J clonotypes were defined as sequences sharing an identical inferred V gene, J gene, and CDR3 amino acid sequence. The percentage overlap between two repertoires was calculated by dividing the number of shared unique clonotypes by the size of the smaller repertoire. Richness of each repertoire was evaluated using RTK rarefaction, the Chao1 estimator, and Recon v2.1 estimates of unobserved clonotypes. Generation probabilities were computed with OLGA for all TCRbeta clonotypes obtained by the gDNA method from several donors. This is the immuneACCESS table as TCRdb keeps it, with only in-frame sequences that have V and J called. A part of the clones is gone; compared with another copy, unresolved V genes explain less than half, and the rest is unexplained. V and J calls plus clone size are reproduced from that table; the DNA served to infer D and trimming. This sample is represented by approximately 320,000 clones; around 87% of them were singletons. Of the sample, about 17% falls within the top ten clones.

Recombination linked TRBV10-2 to TRBJ2-1; the D gene is perhaps TRBD2, on 6 matching bases. The sample was memory CD8+ T cells sorted from blood. This specimen's cell subset or site label, per the study, means: CD45RO+ cells pooled with CCR7-negative TemRA cells. The clonotype was recovered from a man in his late teens or twenties in good health. The DNA sequence is given as TGCGCCAGCAAACCCTCCGGGACTCACAATGAGCAGTTCTTC. This gives the protein CASKPSGTHNEQFF.